This T cell receptor (beta chain) appears in the sequencing data of a study of read filtering for tumor transcriptome and immune sequencing (dated by TCRdb to the early 2020s). Study-wide context: Of the patients in the cohort, around 17 were male and 14 to 15 were female, and their mean age was about 68 years, with a range of about 45 to 90. By revised international staging, about 8 patients were R-ISS I, about 17 were R-ISS II and 7 were R-ISS III. TCR-region mapped reads per sample ranged from about 3.5 to 11 million with IR-seq versus only roughly 75 to 1,300 with RNA-seq. Whole-transcriptome libraries were prepared with the TruSeq RNA Access Library Prep Kit after DNase treatment. Using the same bone marrow samples, the study ran both targeted immune repertoire sequencing and bulk whole-transcriptome sequencing and then compared the TCR repertoires from each method. One of the main goals was to work out a read-filtering strategy for immune repertoire data, in particular whether clonotypes backed by only a single read should be removed. The investigation overall reported the following: The correlation between IR-seq and RNA-seq shared clonotype proportions rose when single-read clonotypes were removed. Compared with RNA-seq, IR-seq captured clonotypes at much higher depth and more reliably, and a smaller IR-seq throughput was enough to identify most shared clonotypes. Single-read clonotypes made up around 82% of clonotypes but only about 4% of total reads in IR-seq, compared with just under 75% of clonotypes and approximately 45% of reads in RNA-seq. The sorted CD138-negative fraction was composed of a mixed bone marrow immune population rather than of purified T cells.

Each patient had bone marrow sampled at the time of active disease. Bone marrow mononuclear cells were isolated by Ficoll-Hypaque density gradient centrifugation. Myeloma plasma cells were removed and CD138-negative cells were collected by negative selection after labeling with CD138 magnetic microbeads on a MACS separator. Flow cytometry on an Attune NxT with CD138 antibodies was used to check the purity of the isolated cells. TRIzol reagent was used to extract total RNA, and a NanoDrop spectrophotometer was used to quantify the extracted RNA. For each patient, paired RNA-seq and IR-seq were run on the CD138-negative bone marrow sample from that patient. There are a few counts of this clonotype. This receptor's antigen is unknown. No much larger clonotype is one base removed from it; base qualities were not supplied. The Immunoverse kit was used to build TCR libraries from around 420 ng RNA, with molecular barcoded adaptors covering alpha/delta and beta/gamma chains. TCR library preparation used the same RNA that went into transcriptome sequencing. Sequencing of the TCR libraries was done on an Illumina HiSeq 4000 with 2 x 150 cycles. The study's own analysis went as follows. MiXCR aligned TCR reads to human V, D, J and C references and assembled the aligned reads into CDR3 clonotypes, with quality filtering and error correction included. Clonotype counts and gene usage diversity were analyzed with the tcR package in R. For inspection of raw mapping reads, RNA-seq reads were mapped by STAR aligner version 2.5.3a onto GRCh37 of the human genome. To test how sequencing depth affects detected clonotypes, IR-seq fastq files were randomly downsampled with Seqtk 1.3. TCRdb took the public reads, trimmed them with fastp at Q25, ran MiXCR for clone calling and kept in-frame beta chains. Each entry is one CDR3 protein sequence, shown with its most common DNA and genes. Clone size and V and J calls follow TCRdb, not the original study. A total of around 140,000 distinct CDR3 sequences appear in this sample, over 10% of them only once. The ten top clones hold about 8.6% of the sample.

V drops 7 bases and J drops 6 bases, leaving 15 bases in between. Per the germline V gene (reference sequence), MNHEY is the CDR1 and SMNVEV is the CDR2. The CDR3 has 13 amino acids, counting the end cysteine and phenylalanine. The CDR3 DNA has 39 bases and is translated from base 1. Sequenced input: a population of CD138-negative cells sorted from bone marrow. The cell subset or site label, as the study defines it: bone marrow mononuclear cells depleted of CD138+ plasma/myeloma cells by negative magnetic selection. The chain employs TRBV27 and TRBJ1-1; there is no confident call for the D gene. This sequence originates from a donor older than 35 with multiple myeloma. The sequenced DNA is TGTGCCAGCATCGCACCGGGTGACGCTGAAGCTTTCTTT. Its translation is CASIAPGDAEAFF.